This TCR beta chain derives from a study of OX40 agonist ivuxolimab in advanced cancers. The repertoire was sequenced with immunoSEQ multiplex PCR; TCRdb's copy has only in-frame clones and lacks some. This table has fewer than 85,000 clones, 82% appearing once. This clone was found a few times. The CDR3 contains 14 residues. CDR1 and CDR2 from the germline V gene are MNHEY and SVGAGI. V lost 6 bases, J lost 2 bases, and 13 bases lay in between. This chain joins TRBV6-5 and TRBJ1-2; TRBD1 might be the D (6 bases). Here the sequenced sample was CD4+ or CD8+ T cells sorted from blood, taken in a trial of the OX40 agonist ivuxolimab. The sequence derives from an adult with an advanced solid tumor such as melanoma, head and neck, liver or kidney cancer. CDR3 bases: TGTGCCAGCAGAAAAAGAGGGGGGAACTATGGCTACACCTTC. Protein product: CASRKRGGNYGYTF.